The source of this T cell receptor beta chain is a study of T cell responses to AZD1222 COVID-19 vaccine (dated by TCRdb to the early 2020s). Looking at the study overall: TCR sequencing covered approximately 230 trial participants: approximately 200 given two doses of AZD1222 and around 25 given two doses of MenACWY control vaccine. Trial participants were enrolled into age subgroups of 18-55, 56-69 and 70-plus years, which contained roughly 150, 30 and 60 TCR-sequenced participants, respectively.

Details on this clone: The antigen it recognizes is unknown. Base-call qualities are not available, and no considerably larger clone is one nucleotide away.

Trimming at the junction amounts to 6 bases on V and 4 bases on J, and the germline ends lie 9 bases apart. Looking up the germline V gene yields CDR1 SGHAT and CDR2 FQNNGV. From cysteine to phenylalanine, the CDR3 is 12 amino acids long. Only CDR3 DNA remains: 36 bases, in frame from the first base. What this sample's time point label stands for: about 28 days (+/-7) after the second vaccine dose. AZD1222 recipients given second doses at about 4 weeks or at about 12 weeks were pooled, since spike-specific TCR depth and breadth were not found to differ between the two schedules. Vaccinee samples were obtained from the UK trials COV001 and COV002, which included a single-blind randomized controlled phase 2/3 trial of AZD1222 (ChAdOx1 nCoV-19) in healthy adults. Trial participant PBMC samples were collected at day 0 and day 28 after the second dose for TCRbeta chain sequencing. The CDR3 regions of human TCRbeta chains were analyzed by immunosequencing. As for the authors' bioinformatics: Repertoire TCRs were checked for matches against a reference library of SARS-CoV-2-specific TCRs that had been generated using the MIRA antigen-specificity platform. Breadth meant the fraction of unique TCRs that were SARS-CoV-2-associated, whereas depth meant the fraction of total T cells that were SARS-CoV-2-associated. Using the MIRA data, each spike-specific TCR was mapped to the spike region that the TCR reacts to and placed in a CD4 or CD8 class. Log10-transformed breadth and depth values were compared by one-way ANOVA with Sidak's multiple comparisons tests. Imported from immuneACCESS, the table was reduced by TCRdb to in-frame sequences with V and J called. These copies leave out some clones; in studies compared against another copy, an unresolved V gene accounts for under half, and the cause of the remainder is not known. The V and J calls and clone size are taken from that table; D and trimming were inferred from the DNA. This sample gives around 110,000 clones in total; roughly 90% of them show up just once. The ten most abundant clones make up about 8.1% of the sample.

Overall study results and their limits: Reportedly, almost half of the unique spike-specific TCRs recognized epitopes lying outside the regions that are mutated in the B.1.351 and B.1.1.7 variants. In the small 56-69-year group, the increase in depth fell short of significance, most likely because of low power. Spike-specific TCR breadth and depth rose significantly after two AZD1222 doses compared with day 0 and with MenACWY recipients. The whole spike protein was spanned by vaccine-associated CD4 TCRs, and dominant responses were seen in regions 160-218 and 743-854. No day 14 peak-response samples were available, so repertoires were characterized only after the peak T cell response. Conclusions about previously exposed vaccinees are limited, since just six AZD1222 recipients were seropositive for SARS-CoV-2 at baseline. Participants were mostly white British and included more females than males, and it was suggested by the authors that clonal diversity may have been underestimated.

This receptor was obtained from an adult who received the AZD1222 COVID-19 vaccine. The sequence links TRBV11-2 to TRBJ2-5, with the D gene call left open. The input for sequencing was peripheral blood, taken 28 days after the second AZD1222 dose. The CDR3 region reads CASSQFTETQYF. DNA sequence: TGTGCCAGCAGTCAATTCACAGAGACCCAGTACTTC.